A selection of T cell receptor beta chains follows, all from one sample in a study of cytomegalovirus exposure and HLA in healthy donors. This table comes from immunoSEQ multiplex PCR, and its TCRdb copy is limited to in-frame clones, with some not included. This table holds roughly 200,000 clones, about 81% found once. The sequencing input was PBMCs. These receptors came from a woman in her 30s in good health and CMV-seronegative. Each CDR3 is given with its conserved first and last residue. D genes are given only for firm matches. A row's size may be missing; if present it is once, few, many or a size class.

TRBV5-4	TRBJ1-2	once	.	TGTGCCAGCAGCTTGCCCCAAAACAGGAGAGTCTATGGCTACACCTTC	CASSLPQNRRVYGYTF
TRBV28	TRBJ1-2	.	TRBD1	TGTGCCAGCAGTTACAGGGGTGGCTATGGCTACACCTTC	CASSYRGGYGYTF
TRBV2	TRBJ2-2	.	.	TGTGCCAGCACCCCCGCAGGGGCAAGGGAGCTGTTTTTT	CASTPAGARELFF
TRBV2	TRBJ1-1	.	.	TGTGCCAGCCTCCTTAACACTGAAGCTTTCTTT	CASLLNTEAFF
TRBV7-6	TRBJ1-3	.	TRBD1	TGTGCCAGCAGCTTAAGGGGACAGAACTCTGGAAACACCATATATTTT	CASSLRGQNSGNTIYF
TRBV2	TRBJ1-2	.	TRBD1	TGTGCCAGCGGACAATCCCGGGACAGGGGACAACTATGGTATGGCTACACCTTC	CASGQSRDRGQLWYGYTF
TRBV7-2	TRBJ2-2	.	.	TGTGCCAGCAAGTCCGGAACTACTCCTGTGACCGGGGAGCTGTTTTTT	CASKSGTTPVTGELFF
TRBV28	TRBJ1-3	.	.	TGTGCCAGCGGGGGAGGACTGGCCTCTGGAAACACCATATATTTT	CASGGGLASGNTIYF
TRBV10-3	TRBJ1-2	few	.	TGTGCCATCAGTGAGATTACTCAGGGGGGCTACACCTTC	CAISEITQGGYTF
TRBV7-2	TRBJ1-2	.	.	TGTGCCAGCAGTCTTGCAGGGCTCAACTATGGCTACACCTTC	CASSLAGLNYGYTF
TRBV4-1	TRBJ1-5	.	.	TGCGCCAGCAGCCAGAACCGGGTCGCTTCGTCGCCCCAGCATTTT	CASSQNRVASSPQHF
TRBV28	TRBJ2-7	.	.	TGTGCCAGCAGAGAACAGGGCTCAGGCTACGAGCAGTACTTC	CASREQGSGYEQYF
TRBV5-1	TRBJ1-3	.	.	TGCGCCAGCAGCTTGGGGGACACTTACTCTGGAAACACCATATATTTT	CASSLGDTYSGNTIYF
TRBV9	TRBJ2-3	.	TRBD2	TGTGCCAGCGGTCTTAGCGGGGGAGCGCCGGCGGATACGCAGTATTTT	CASGLSGGAPADTQYF
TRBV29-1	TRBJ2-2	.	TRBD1	TGCAGCGTGACCGGACAGGAGAACACCGGGGAGCTGTTTTTT	CSVTGQENTGELFF
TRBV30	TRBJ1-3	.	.	TGTGCCTGGAGTGGCACATTCGCTGGAAACACCATATATTTT	CAWSGTFAGNTIYF
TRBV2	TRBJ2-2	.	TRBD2	TGTGCCAGCGGGGGACTAGCAGCTAACACCGGGGAGCTGTTTTTT	CASGGLAANTGELFF
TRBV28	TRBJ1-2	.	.	TGTGCCAGCAGTTCAACGAGGTTTGGCTACACCTTC	CASSSTRFGYTF
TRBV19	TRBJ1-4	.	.	TGTGCCAGTAGTGATCCGGGTGAAGGAGCTAATGAAAAACTGTTTTTT	CASSDPGEGANEKLFF
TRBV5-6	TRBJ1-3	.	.	TGTGCCAGCAGCCCCGCGGGGATATCTGGAAACACCATATATTTT	CASSPAGISGNTIYF
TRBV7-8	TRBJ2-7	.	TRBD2	TGTGCCAGCAGCCCCAGATCGGGACTAGCGGGAGTGTCCGAGCAGTACTTC	CASSPRSGLAGVSEQYF
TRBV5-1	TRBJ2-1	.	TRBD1	TGCGCCAGCAGCTTAGGACAGGCGTCCTACAATGAGCAGTTCTTC	CASSLGQASYNEQFF
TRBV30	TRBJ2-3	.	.	TGTGCCTGCCAAACGCGGACTACCACAGATACGCAGTATTTT	CACQTRTTTDTQYF
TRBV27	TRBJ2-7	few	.	TGTGCCAGCAGTTTAGGACAACCTTACGAGCAGTACTTC	CASSLGQPYEQYF
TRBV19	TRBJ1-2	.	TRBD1	TGTGCCAGCACACCTGCCCTCCGGGACAGCCATGGCTACACCTTC	CASTPALRDSHGYTF
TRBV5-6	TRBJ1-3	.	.	TGTGCCAGCAGCCCAGACTCCCTAGGAAACACCATATATTTT	CASSPDSLGNTIYF
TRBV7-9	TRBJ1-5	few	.	TGTGCCAGCAGCCTGCAGGCAGGGAAAGATCAGCCCCAGCATTTT	CASSLQAGKDQPQHF
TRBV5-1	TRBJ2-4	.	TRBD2	TGCGCCAGCAGCGTAGCGGGAGGTACGAACATTCAGTACTTC	CASSVAGGTNIQYF
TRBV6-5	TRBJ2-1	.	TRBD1	TGTGCCAGCAGTTTAGACAGGGTACAGAATGAGCAGTTCTTC	CASSLDRVQNEQFF
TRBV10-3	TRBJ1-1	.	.	TGTGCCATCAGTGAGTCGACAGGAACTGGGACTGAAGCTTTCTTT	CAISESTGTGTEAFF
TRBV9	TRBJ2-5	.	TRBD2	TGTGCCAGCAACCTAAGACTAGCGAATGCCGTCGAGACCCAGTACTTC	CASNLRLANAVETQYF